The clone carrying this TCR beta chain was seen ten or more times. What it recognizes is unknown. Trimming shortened V by 0 bases and J by 0 bases, and 6 bases separated the two germline ends. Per germline, CDR1 LGHNA and CDR2 YSLEER. CDR3 length equals 15 residues. This sample stems from a study of Graves' ophthalmopathy and Graves' hyperthyroidism. Overall study results and limits: In blood appeared most of the expanded thyroid clonotypes whose frequency exceeded 0.001.

Investigators amplified TCR beta CDR3 regions from RNA transcripts. An initial RT-PCR round employing HTBI primers preceded a second-round multiplex PCR. TCRdb redid the calling of the multiplex PCR reads with MiXCR, one entry per CDR3 protein. The sample holds 650,000 to 800,000 distinct CDR3 sequences, roughly two fifths seen once. The sequenced sample was peripheral blood. The chain couples TRBV4-3 to TRBJ1-3; D remains unclear. The receptor comes from an adult man with Graves' ophthalmopathy. The chain's CDR3 is CASSQEARSGNTIYF. The CDR3 coding sequence is TGCGCCAGCAGCCAAGAAGCGCGCTCTGGAAACACCATATATTTT.